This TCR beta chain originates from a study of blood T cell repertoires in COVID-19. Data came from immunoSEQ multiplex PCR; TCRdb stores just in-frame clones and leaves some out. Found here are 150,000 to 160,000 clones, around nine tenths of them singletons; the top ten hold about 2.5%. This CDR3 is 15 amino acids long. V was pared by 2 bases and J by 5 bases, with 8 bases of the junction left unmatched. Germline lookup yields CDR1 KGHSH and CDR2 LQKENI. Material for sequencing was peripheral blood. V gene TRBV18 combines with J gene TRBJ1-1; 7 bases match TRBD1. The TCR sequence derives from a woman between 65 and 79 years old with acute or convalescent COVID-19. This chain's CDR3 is CASSPETGVWTEAFF. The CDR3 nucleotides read TGTGCCAGCTCACCAGAAACAGGGGTATGGACTGAAGCTTTCTTT.